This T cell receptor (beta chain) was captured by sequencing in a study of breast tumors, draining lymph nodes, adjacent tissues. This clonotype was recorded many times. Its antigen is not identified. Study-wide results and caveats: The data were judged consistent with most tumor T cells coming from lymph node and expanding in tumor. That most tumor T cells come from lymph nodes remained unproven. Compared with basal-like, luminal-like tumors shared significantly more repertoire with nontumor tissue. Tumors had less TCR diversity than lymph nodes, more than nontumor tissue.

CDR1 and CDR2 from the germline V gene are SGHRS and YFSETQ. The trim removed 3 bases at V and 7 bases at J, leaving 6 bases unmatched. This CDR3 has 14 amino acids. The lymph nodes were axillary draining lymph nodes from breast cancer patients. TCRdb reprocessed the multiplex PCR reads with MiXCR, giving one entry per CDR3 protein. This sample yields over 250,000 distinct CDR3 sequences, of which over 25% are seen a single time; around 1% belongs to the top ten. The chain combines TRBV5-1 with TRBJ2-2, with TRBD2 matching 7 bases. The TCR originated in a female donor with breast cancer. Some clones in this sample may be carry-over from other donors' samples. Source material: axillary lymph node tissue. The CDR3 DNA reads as TGCGCCAGCAGCTCGAGGGAGGGCGGCGGGGAGCTGTTTTTT. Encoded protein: CASSSREGGGELFF.